The 17 T cell receptor beta chains below come from one sample, sequenced in a study of T-cell reconstitution after alpha-beta-depleted transplantation in children. Unique molecular identifiers tagged the TCRbeta library. TCRdb re-analysed the PCR reads in MiXCR, keeping a single row per CDR3 protein. Of fewer than 750,000 distinct CDR3 sequences listed, approximately 30% are singletons. Sequencing used PBMCs, obtained before TCRalphabeta/CD19-depleted stem cell transplant. The receptors shown here come from a boy in the first two years of life with Wiskott-Aldrich syndrome, due to receive a stem cell transplant.

V gene TRBV15 combines with J gene TRBJ1-4, with no clear D. Trimming removed 5 bases at V and 6 bases at J, with 13 bases between. The CDR3 is 14 amino acids. Per the germline V gene, CDR1 is LNHNV and CDR2 is YYDKDF (reference sequence). CDR3 in amino acids: CATSSGLTDEKLFF. The CDR3 region has the DNA TGTGCCACCAGCTCTGGACTGACCGATGAAAAACTGTTTTTT.

This clonotype turned up a few times. The chain couples TRBV12-3 or TRBV12-4 to TRBJ1-5; a weak D match, TRBD1 (6 bases). The CDR3 totals 15 residues. Trimming pared 1 base from V and 5 bases from J, leaving 12 bases between. The CDR3: CASSLGRKGDQPQHF. The CDR3 region has the DNA TGTGCCAGCAGTTTAGGACGGAAGGGGGATCAGCCCCAGCATTTT.

The chain couples TRBV6-1 to TRBJ2-3, with 11 nucleotides matching TRBD2. The germline gives CDR1 MNHNS, CDR2 SASEGT. This CDR3 is 15 amino acids long. J was trimmed by 2 bases and V by 6 bases; bases with no gene match: 4. CDR3 sequence (DNA): TGTGCCAGCAGCCAACTAGCGGGAGACACAGATACGCAGTATTTT. Translated: CASSQLAGDTDTQYF.

The CDR3 spells CASSQDEMTGALSGNTIYF. The CDR3 DNA follows: TGCGCCAGCAGCCAAGATGAAATGACAGGGGCCTTGTCAGGAAACACCATATATTTT. The V and J genes are TRBV4-1 and TRBJ1-3, with 8 bases that match TRBD1. This CDR3 is built from 19 residues. Germline trimming cut 0 bases from V and 4 bases from J; bases unmatched to any gene: 14. Germline lookup yields CDR1 MGHRA and CDR2 YSYEKL.

The genes are TRBV2 and TRBJ2-7; D possibly corresponds to TRBD1 (5 bases). CDR3 length: 18 residues. V dropped 5 bases and J dropped 3 bases, with 26 bases sitting between them. Germline CDR1 and CDR2: SNHLY and FYNNEI. CDR3 in DNA: TGTGCCAGCAGTTTGAGTCCCATAGTCCTAGGAAGGGGCTACGAGCAGTACTTC. It is translated as CASSLSPIVLGRGYEQYF. Complete variable domain (other parts from reference TRBV2 and TRBJ2-7): EPEVTQTPSHQVTQMGQEVILRCVPISNHLYFYWYRQILGQKVEFLVSFYNNEISEKSEIFDDQFSVERPDGSNFTLKIRSTKLEDSAMYFCASSLSPIVLGRGYEQYFGPGTRLTVT.

The V call is TRBV10-3, the J call TRBJ2-6, with D possibly being TRBD1 or TRBD2 (5 bases each). The V end was cut by 6 bases, the J end by 0 bases, with 21 bases between. CDR1 ENHRY and CDR2 SYGVKD come from the germline V gene. This CDR3 is built from 19 residues. The DNA for the CDR3 is TGTGCCATCAGCCCCCGATGGGGGTGGGGGAACTCTGGGGCCAACGTCCTGACTTTC. It yields the protein CAISPRWGWGNSGANVLTF.

In nucleotides, the CDR3 is TGTGCCGTAGGCGGGAGGCCAGCCGACGAGCAGTACTTC. Translated, it gives CAVGGRPADEQYF. This chain connects TRBV10-3 to TRBJ2-7; TRBD2 matches 8 bases. In germline, CDR1 is ENHRY, CDR2 SYGVKD. The V and J ends lost 11 bases and 5 bases, in that order; junction bases with no gene match: 11. The CDR3 extends over 13 amino acids.

The genes are TRBV5-1 and TRBJ2-1; 11 bases map to TRBD2. Germline V gene lookup returns CDR1 SGHRS and CDR2 YFSETQ. The CDR3 contains 18 residues. The ends lost 0 bases at V and 2 bases at J; junction bases unmatched: 7. The CDR3 reads CASSLASSGRHTYNEQFF. The DNA for the CDR3 is TGCGCCAGCAGCTTGGCGTCTAGCGGGAGGCATACCTACAATGAGCAGTTCTTC.

CDR3 region: CASSHYSGQITDTQYF. CDR3 nucleotides: TGTGCCAGCAGCCATTATAGCGGACAGATCACAGATACGCAGTATTTT. The J gene is TRBJ2-3, the V gene TRBV5-5; D possibly matches TRBD1 or TRBD2 (6 bases each). This CDR3 is built from 16 residues. V shed 4 bases and J shed 2 bases, with 17 bases lying between them. Germline CDR1 SGHKS, CDR2 YYEKEE (reference sequence).

The rearrangement joins TRBV5-6 to TRBJ1-1; 8 bases match TRBD1. The V and J ends lost 2 bases and 0 bases, in that order; junction bases with no gene match: 9. This CDR3 region has 17 residues. Germline values: CDR1 SGHDT, CDR2 YYEEEE. CDR3 sequence reads: CASSLGQGTSVNTEAFF. The CDR3 region has the DNA TGTGCCAGCAGCTTAGGACAGGGAACGTCTGTGAACACTGAAGCTTTCTTT. Drawing the rest from reference TRBV5-6 and TRBJ1-1, the complete variable domain is DAGVTQSPTHLIKTRGQQVTLRCSPKSGHDTVSWYQQALGQGPQFIFQYYEEEERQRGNFPDRFSGHQFPNYSSELNVNALLLGDSALYLCASSLGQGTSVNTEAFFGQGTRLTVV.

This clonotype occurred a few times. This sequence joins TRBV5-1 and TRBJ2-5; possible D gene TRBD2, 6 bases. This CDR3 contains 15 residues. Germline CDR1 SGHRS, CDR2 YFSETQ. Trimming removed 5 bases at V and 3 bases at J, with 17 bases between. The CDR3 DNA sequence: TGCGCCAGCAGTGCGCCGCAGGGAGGCAAAGAGACCCAGTACTTC. It specifies CASSAPQGGKETQYF.

The chain is built from TRBV5-1 and TRBJ2-5; the D gene is possibly TRBD1 (5 bases). With 5 bases removed from V and 5 bases from J, the gap between germline ends came to 13 bases. The CDR3 covers 13 residues. Germline lookup yields CDR1 SGHRS and CDR2 YFSETQ. The CDR3: CASRKTVGETQYF. CDR3 sequence (DNA): TGCGCCAGCAGGAAGACAGTCGGGGAGACCCAGTACTTC. The full variable domain, completed using reference TRBV5-1 and TRBJ2-5, is KAGVTQTPRYLIKTRGQQVTLSCSPISGHRSVSWYQQTPGQGLQFLFEYFSETQRNKGNFPGRFSGRQFSNSRSEMNVSTLELGDSALYLCASRKTVGETQYFGPGTRLLVL.

This chain uses TRBV27 with TRBJ2-2; a possible D gene is TRBD1 (6 bases). Trimming took 7 bases from V and 6 from J, leaving 12 bases between them. This CDR3 has 13 residues. CDR1 and CDR2 (germline): MNHEY, SMNVEV (reference sequence). CDR3 sequence reads: CASTKQGPGELFF. CDR3 in DNA: TGTGCCAGCACCAAACAGGGACCCGGGGAGCTGTTTTTT.

In its sample, this clonotype was seen many times. The chain has TRBV24-1 and TRBJ2-2; D is undetermined. The length of the CDR3 is 12 residues. Germline-derived CDR1 and CDR2 are KGHDR and SFDVKD. V lost 7 bases and J lost 4, with 6 bases in between. The CDR3 loop reads CATSRITGELFF. CDR3 coding DNA: TGTGCCACCAGCCGGATCACCGGGGAGCTGTTTTTT.

This chain uses TRBV12-3 or TRBV12-4 with TRBJ2-3, with a tentative D call TRBD2 (6 bases). Deletions cut 3 bases from V and 1 base from J, with 14 bases between. The CDR3 spans 16 residues. CDR3 protein: CASSFGFSSGTDTQYF. As DNA, the CDR3 is TGTGCCAGCAGTTTCGGATTTTCTAGCGGCACAGATACGCAGTATTTT.

The rearrangement joins TRBV12-3 or TRBV12-4 to TRBJ2-1; D possibly corresponds to TRBD2 (7 bases). The CDR3 has 14 amino acids. The V end was cut by 2 bases, the J end by 5 bases, with 10 bases between. This CDR3 reads CASSLRGADNEQFF. The CDR3 region has the DNA TGTGCCAGCAGTTTACGGGGGGCGGACAATGAGCAGTTCTTC.

The rearrangement uses TRBV10-3 and TRBJ2-7; the D gene is possibly TRBD2 (6 bases). The V and J ends lost 6 bases and 5 bases respectively, with 17 bases between them. CDR1 and CDR2 from the germline V gene are ENHRY and SYGVKD. This CDR3 is 14 amino acids long. The CDR3 DNA reads TGTGCCATCAGGCGGGACGGCCCCTATGACGAGCAGTACTTC. As protein: CAIRRDGPYDEQYF.